This T cell receptor (beta chain) was sequenced during a study of cytomegalovirus exposure and HLA in healthy donors. Across the study: Among over 350 genotyped donors, around 82% fell in the Caucasian-associated ancestry cluster.

Amplification used 60 Vbeta primers and 13 Jbeta primers. Clones were sequenced by immunoSEQ multiplex PCR, and TCRdb holds only the in-frame ones, with some missing. The table records about 200,000 clones, 86% of them present only once. Remarks on this clone: Its antigen is not identified.

Overall study findings and caveats: Later, TCR association rates were found to vary by HLA locus, highest for DRB1 and lowest for HLA-C.

The germline CDR1 and CDR2 sequences are LNHDA and SQIVND (reference sequence). V shed 8 bases and J shed 5 bases, with 12 bases lying between them. CDR3 length: 12 residues. Sequenced input: PBMCs. The chain joins TRBV19 to TRBJ1-1; D ambiguous. This clonotype was obtained from a woman in her twenties or thirties in good health and CMV-seronegative. The CDR3: CASGGRDTEAFF. The CDR3 DNA sequence: TGTGCCAGTGGAGGTCGAGATACTGAAGCTTTCTTT.